The 16 T cell receptor beta chains reported below all come from one sample, sequenced in a study of control samples from healthy donors and cancer patients (dated by TCRdb to 2020 to 2021). Preparation of the library involved the immunoSEQ multiplex PCR assay. As stored in TCRdb, this immuneACCESS dataset retains in-frame rearrangements with V and J assigned. A fraction of the clones does not appear; measured against another copy, unresolved V genes explain less than half of the discrepancy, and the remainder lacks a known reason. The sample profile shows around 50,000 clones; 65% to 90% of them were found once. The ten largest clones represent over 2.5% of the sample. The sequencing input was PBMCs. The source of these receptors is a woman aged 45-60 years with lung cancer.

This chain connects TRBV7-2 to TRBJ1-5; the D is unclear. Trimming cost V 2 bases and J 4 bases, with 9 bases left between them. The CDR3 extends over 14 amino acids. Per germline, CDR1 SGHTA and CDR2 FQGNSA. Here the CDR3 reads CASSLQVGNQPQHF. The CDR3 DNA reads as TGTGCCAGCAGCTTACAGGTGGGGAATCAGCCCCAGCATTTT.

This clone has a handful of counts. The chain combines TRBV28 with TRBJ1-2; D not resolved. Per germline, CDR1 MDHEN and CDR2 SYDVKM. CDR3 length: 15 amino acids. The V and J ends lost 3 bases and 2 bases respectively, with 13 bases between them. The DNA for the CDR3 is TGTGCCAGCAGTTTTAGGAGGAGTGCCAACTATGGCTACACCTTC. Translating it yields CASSFRRSANYGYTF.

This chain joins TRBV12-5 and TRBJ2-1; D gene ambiguous. V was pared by 1 base and J by 8 bases, with 6 bases between. The CDR3 totals 12 residues. Germline CDR1 and CDR2: LGHNT and FRNRAP. The CDR3 DNA is TGTGCTAGTGGTTTGGGCGGTTATGAGCAGTTCTTC. Protein: CASGLGGYEQFF.

The chain has TRBV19 and TRBJ2-2; D possibly matches TRBD1 or TRBD2 (5 bases each). CDR1 LNHDA and CDR2 SQIVND come from the germline V gene (reference sequence). Trimming stripped 8 bases from V and 7 bases from J, with 8 bases between. The CDR3 loop spans 11 amino acids. The CDR3 DNA reads as TGTGCCAGTGGGGGTTTCGGGGAGCTGTTTTTT. Its protein product is CASGGFGELFF. Combining the CDR3 with reference TRBV19 and TRBJ2-2 gives the whole variable domain DGGITQSPKYLFRKEGQNVTLSCEQNLNHDAMYWYRQDPGQGLRLIYYSQIVNDFQKGDIAEGYSVSREKKESFPLTVTSAQKNPTAFYLCASGGFGELFFGEGSRLTVL.

The gene calls are TRBV30 and TRBJ2-4; TRBD1 matches 9 bases. CDR3 length: 15 residues. CDR1 and CDR2 (germline): GTSNPN, SVGIG (reference sequence). With V trimmed by 2 bases and J by 1 base, 3 bases remained unmatched. CDR3 DNA sequence: TGTGCCTGGAGTCGGACAGGGGAGGCCAAAAACATTCAGTACTTC. Amino acid sequence: CAWSRTGEAKNIQYF.

The chain recombines TRBV7-9 with TRBJ2-3, with 7 nucleotides matching TRBD2. Per germline, CDR1 SEHNR and CDR2 FQNEAQ (reference sequence). V was clipped by 4 bases and J by 4 bases; unmatched bases: 5. This CDR3 has 14 amino acids. CDR3 coding DNA: TGTGCCAGCAGCTATAGCGGGTGGGCAGATACGCAGTATTTT. This codes for CASSYSGWADTQYF.

The genes are TRBV18 and TRBJ1-6; 12 nucleotides agree with TRBD1. The CDR3 runs to 17 residues. Trimming took 1 base from V and 10 from J; bases not matched to a gene: 8. Germline lookup yields CDR1 KGHSH and CDR2 LQKENI. This CDR3 is CASSPLGTGGAGSPLHF. For the CDR3, the DNA is TGTGCCAGCTCACCACTCGGGACAGGGGGCGCGGGATCACCCCTCCACTTT.

As DNA, the CDR3 is TGCGCCAGCAGCCAAGAGAGGGCAGGGGCAAGGGTGTGGTATGGCTACACCTTC. Encoded protein: CASSQERAGARVWYGYTF. The rearrangement links TRBV4-1 to TRBJ1-2; D is possibly TRBD1 (6 bases). Germline V gives CDR1 MGHRA, CDR2 YSYEKL. There are 18 residues in the CDR3. V dropped 0 bases and J dropped 5 bases, with 22 bases sitting between them.

This chain uses TRBV7-3 with TRBJ2-3; D is undetermined. The ends were cut back, 2 bases at V and 6 bases at J, with 9 bases in the middle. The CDR3 loop spans 13 amino acids. Germline V lookup: CDR1 SGHTA, CDR2 FQGTGA. The CDR3 DNA reads as TGTGCCAGCAGCTTAGCTCCGATCGATACGCAGTATTTT. Its translation: CASSLAPIDTQYF.

The DNA of the CDR3 is TGTGCCAGTAGTATTAGTATGAGAGGGACATCGCGCGGCGGTAACTATGGCTACACCTTC. This sequence encodes CASSISMRGTSRGGNYGYTF. The V gene is TRBV19, the J gene TRBJ1-2; D may be TRBD1 (6 bases). Germline-derived CDR1 and CDR2 are LNHDA and SQIVND (reference sequence). This CDR3 has 20 amino acids. The ends were cut back, 3 bases at V and 1 base at J, with 27 bases in the middle.

This clone was counted between two and nine times. The chain links TRBV12-3 or TRBV12-4 to TRBJ1-2, with TRBD1 matching over 8 bases. Unmatched junction bases numbered 6, after V lost 4 bases and J lost 8 bases. This CDR3 region has 13 residues. Written as DNA, the CDR3 is TGTGCCAGCAGTTCCTGGACAGGGACCGGCTACACCTTC. It specifies CASSSWTGTGYTF.

The chain joins TRBV7-9 to TRBJ2-7, with 7 bases identical to TRBD2. There are 15 residues in the CDR3. CDR1 is SEHNR and CDR2 is FQNEAQ in the germline V gene (reference sequence). V was clipped by 3 bases and J by 1 base; unmatched bases: 6. The CDR3 is CASSLQGLSSYEQYF. CDR3 coding DNA: TGTGCCAGCAGCTTGCAGGGACTAAGTTCCTACGAGCAGTACTTC.

This sequence joins TRBV28 and TRBJ2-1, with D maybe TRBD2 (6 bases). Germline CDR1 MDHEN, CDR2 SYDVKM. The CDR3 spans 15 residues. V was pared by 11 bases and J by 2 bases, with 19 bases between. The CDR3 loop is CASGVGGLTYNEQFF. The CDR3 DNA reads as TGTGCCTCGGGGGTAGGAGGACTAACCTACAATGAGCAGTTCTTC.

This clone has just a few counts. The chain recombines TRBV4-3 with TRBJ1-1, with TRBD1 matching 9 bases. Germline CDR1 reads LGHNA; CDR2 reads YSLEER. Trimming cost V 1 base and J 5 bases; bases outside gene matches: 14. This CDR3 contains 18 residues. CDR3 in amino acids: CASSQGAYRGLVGTEAFF. Here the CDR3 DNA reads TGCGCCAGCAGCCAAGGGGCCTACAGGGGGCTGGTGGGAACTGAAGCTTTCTTT.

The chain is built from TRBV7-2 and TRBJ2-2, with D uncertain. The germline V gene has CDR1 SGHTA and CDR2 FQGNSA. The V and J ends lost 5 bases and 4 bases respectively, with 11 bases between them. The CDR3 is 14 residues long. CDR3 nucleotides: TGTGCCAGCAGCAGAGACACGTCCACCGGGGAGCTGTTTTTT. Amino acids: CASSRDTSTGELFF.

The V call is TRBV27, the J call TRBJ1-2, with 9 bases fitting TRBD1. From germline, CDR1 is MNHEY and CDR2 SMNVEV (reference sequence). The junction had 9 bases not matched to a gene; V was cut back by 6 bases and J by 7 bases. CDR3 size: 14 residues. Written as DNA, the CDR3 is TGTGCCAGCAGGAATCGGGACAGGGCTTCTGGCTACACCTTC. The encoded protein is CASRNRDRASGYTF.